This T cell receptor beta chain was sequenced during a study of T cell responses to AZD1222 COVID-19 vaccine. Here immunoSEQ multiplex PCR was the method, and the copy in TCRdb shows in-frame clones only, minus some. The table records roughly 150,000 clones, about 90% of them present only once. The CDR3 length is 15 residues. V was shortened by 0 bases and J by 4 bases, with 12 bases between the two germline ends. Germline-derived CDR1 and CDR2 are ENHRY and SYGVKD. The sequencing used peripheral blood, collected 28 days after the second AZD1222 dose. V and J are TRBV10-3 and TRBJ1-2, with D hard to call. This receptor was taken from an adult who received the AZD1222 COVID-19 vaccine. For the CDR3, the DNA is TGTGCCATCAGTGAGTCCAGGCAGGTTAGCTATGGCTACACCTTC. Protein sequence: CAISESRQVSYGYTF.